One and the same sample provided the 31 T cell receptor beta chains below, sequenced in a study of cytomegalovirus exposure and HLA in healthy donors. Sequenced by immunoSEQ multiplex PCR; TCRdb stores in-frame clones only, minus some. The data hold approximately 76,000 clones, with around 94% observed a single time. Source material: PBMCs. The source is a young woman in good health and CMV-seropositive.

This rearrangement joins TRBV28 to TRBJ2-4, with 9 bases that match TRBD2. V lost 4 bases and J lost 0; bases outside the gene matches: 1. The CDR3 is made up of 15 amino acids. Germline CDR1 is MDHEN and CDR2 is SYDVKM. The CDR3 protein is CASSSLAGAKNIQYF. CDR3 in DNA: TGTGCCAGCAGTTCACTAGCGGGAGCCAAAAACATTCAGTACTTC.

As DNA, the CDR3 is TGTGCCAGCTCACCCCCGGGACAGGGGCTGAAGGAGACCCAGTACTTC. Translating it yields CASSPPGQGLKETQYF. This chain connects TRBV18 to TRBJ2-5, with TRBD1 matching 10 bases. Unmatched junction bases numbered 9, after V lost 3 bases and J lost 5 bases. The CDR3 has 16 amino acids. CDR1 and CDR2 (germline): KGHSH, LQKENI.

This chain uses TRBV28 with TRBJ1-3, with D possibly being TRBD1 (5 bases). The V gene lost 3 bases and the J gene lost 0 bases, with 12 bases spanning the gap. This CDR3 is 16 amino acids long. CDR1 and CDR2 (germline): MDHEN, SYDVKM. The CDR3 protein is CASSFLDRSSGNTIYF. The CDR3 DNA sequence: TGTGCCAGCAGTTTCCTAGACAGAAGCTCTGGAAACACCATATATTTT.

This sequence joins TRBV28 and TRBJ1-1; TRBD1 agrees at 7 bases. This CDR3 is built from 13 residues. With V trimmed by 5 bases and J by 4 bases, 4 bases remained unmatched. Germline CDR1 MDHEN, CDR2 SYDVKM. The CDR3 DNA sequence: TGTGCCAGCAGTATACCAGGGGGCACTGAAGCTTTCTTT. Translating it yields CASSIPGGTEAFF.

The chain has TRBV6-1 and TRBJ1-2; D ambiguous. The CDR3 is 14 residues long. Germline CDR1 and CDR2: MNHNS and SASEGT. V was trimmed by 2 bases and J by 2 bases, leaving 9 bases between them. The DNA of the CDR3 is TGTGCCAGCAGTGAAAGCGGGCTAAACTATGGCTACACCTTC. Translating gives CASSESGLNYGYTF.

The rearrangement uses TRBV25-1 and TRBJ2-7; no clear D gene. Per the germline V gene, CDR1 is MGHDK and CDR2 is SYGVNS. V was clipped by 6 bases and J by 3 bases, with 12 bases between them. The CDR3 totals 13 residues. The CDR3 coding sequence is TGTGCCAGCAGCCTGCCGGCAGGCTACGAGCAGTACTTC. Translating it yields CASSLPAGYEQYF.

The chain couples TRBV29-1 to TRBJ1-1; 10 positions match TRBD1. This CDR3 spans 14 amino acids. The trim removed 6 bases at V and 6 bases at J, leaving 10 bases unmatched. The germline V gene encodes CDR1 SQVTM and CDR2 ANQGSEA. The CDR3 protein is CSVGDRGRFSEAFF. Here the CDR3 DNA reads TGCAGCGTAGGAGACAGGGGGCGGTTCTCTGAAGCTTTCTTT.

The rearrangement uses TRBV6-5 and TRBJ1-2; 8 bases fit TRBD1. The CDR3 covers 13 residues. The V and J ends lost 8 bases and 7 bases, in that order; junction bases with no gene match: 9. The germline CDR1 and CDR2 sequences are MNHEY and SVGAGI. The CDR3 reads CASRGQGASGYTF. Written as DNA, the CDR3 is TGTGCCAGCCGGGGGCAGGGGGCGTCTGGCTACACCTTC.

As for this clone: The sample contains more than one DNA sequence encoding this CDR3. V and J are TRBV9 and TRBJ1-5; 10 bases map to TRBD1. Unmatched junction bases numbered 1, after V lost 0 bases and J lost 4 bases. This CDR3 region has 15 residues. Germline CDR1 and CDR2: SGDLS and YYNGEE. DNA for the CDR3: TGTGCCAGCAGCGTAGGGACAGGGGGAAATCAGCCCCAGCATTTT. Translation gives CASSVGTGGNQPQHF.

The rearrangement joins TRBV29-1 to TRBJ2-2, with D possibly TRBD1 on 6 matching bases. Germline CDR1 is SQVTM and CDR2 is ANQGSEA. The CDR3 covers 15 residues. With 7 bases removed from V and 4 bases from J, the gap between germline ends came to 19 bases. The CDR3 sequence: CSAQPGQGPTGELFF. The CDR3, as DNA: TGCAGCGCCCAACCCGGGCAGGGGCCCACCGGGGAGCTGTTTTTT.

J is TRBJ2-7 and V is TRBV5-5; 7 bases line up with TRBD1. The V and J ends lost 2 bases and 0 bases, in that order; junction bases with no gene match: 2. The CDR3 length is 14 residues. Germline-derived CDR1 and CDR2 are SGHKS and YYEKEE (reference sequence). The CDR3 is CASSLQGPSYEQYF. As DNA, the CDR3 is TGTGCCAGCAGCTTACAGGGGCCCTCCTACGAGCAGTACTTC.

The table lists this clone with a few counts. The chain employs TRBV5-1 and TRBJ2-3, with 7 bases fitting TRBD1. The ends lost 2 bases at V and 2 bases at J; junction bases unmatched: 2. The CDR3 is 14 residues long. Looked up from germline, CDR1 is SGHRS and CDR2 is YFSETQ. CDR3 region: CASSFGQDTDTQYF. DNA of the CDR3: TGCGCCAGCAGCTTTGGACAGGACACAGATACGCAGTATTTT.

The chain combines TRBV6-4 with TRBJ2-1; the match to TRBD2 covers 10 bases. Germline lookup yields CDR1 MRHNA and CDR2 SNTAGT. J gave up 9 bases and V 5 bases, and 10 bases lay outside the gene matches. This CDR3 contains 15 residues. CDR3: CASSRLAGVFTEQFF. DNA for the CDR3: TGTGCCAGCAGTCGTCTAGCGGGAGTCTTCACTGAGCAGTTCTTC.

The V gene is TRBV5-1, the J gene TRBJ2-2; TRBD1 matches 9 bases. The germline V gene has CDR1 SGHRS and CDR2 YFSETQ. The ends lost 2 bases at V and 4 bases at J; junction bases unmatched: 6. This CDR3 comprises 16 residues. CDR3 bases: TGCGCCAGCAGCTTCACAGGGGGCGCCGGCACCGGGGAGCTGTTTTTT. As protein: CASSFTGGAGTGELFF.

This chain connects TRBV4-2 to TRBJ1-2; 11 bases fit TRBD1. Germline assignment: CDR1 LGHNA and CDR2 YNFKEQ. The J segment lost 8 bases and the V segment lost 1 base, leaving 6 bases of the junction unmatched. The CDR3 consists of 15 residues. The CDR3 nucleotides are TGTGCCAGCAGCCAAGCACCGGGACAGGGGGTAGGCTACACCTTC. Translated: CASSQAPGQGVGYTF.

CDR3 sequence (DNA): TGCGCCAGCAGCCTGAGACTAGCGGGGGGCCAAGAGACCCAGTACTTC. Protein sequence: CASSLRLAGGQETQYF. V and J are TRBV5-1 and TRBJ2-5; 13 bases are shared with TRBD2. Germline loops: CDR1 SGHRS, CDR2 YFSETQ. With 4 bases clipped from V and 1 base from J, the junction kept 4 bases outside the gene matches. This CDR3 is 16 amino acids long.

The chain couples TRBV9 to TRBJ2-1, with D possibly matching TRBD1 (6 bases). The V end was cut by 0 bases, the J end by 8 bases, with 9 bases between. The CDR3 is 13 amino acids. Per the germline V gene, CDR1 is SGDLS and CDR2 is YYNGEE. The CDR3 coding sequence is TGTGCCAGCAGCGTAGGGTGGGGGCATGAGCAGTTCTTC. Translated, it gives CASSVGWGHEQFF.

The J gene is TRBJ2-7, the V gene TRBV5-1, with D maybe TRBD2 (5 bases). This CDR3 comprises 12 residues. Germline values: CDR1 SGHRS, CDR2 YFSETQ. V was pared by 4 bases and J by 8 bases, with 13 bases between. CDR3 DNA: TGCGCCAGCAGCGGTCGGGGAAACCAGCAGTACTTC. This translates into CASSGRGNQQYF.

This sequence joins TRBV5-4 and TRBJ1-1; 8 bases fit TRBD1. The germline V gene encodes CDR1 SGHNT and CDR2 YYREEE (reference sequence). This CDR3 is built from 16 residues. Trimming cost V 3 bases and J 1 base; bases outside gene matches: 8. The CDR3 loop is CASSSPQGARNTEAFF. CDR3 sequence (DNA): TGTGCCAGCAGCTCGCCGCAGGGGGCGAGGAACACTGAAGCTTTCTTT. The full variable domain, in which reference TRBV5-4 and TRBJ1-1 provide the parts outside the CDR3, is ETGVTQSPTHLIKTRGQQVTLRCSSQSGHNTVSWYQQALGQGPQFIFQYYREEENGRGNFPPRFSGLQFPNYSSELNVNALELDDSALYLCASSSPQGARNTEAFFGQGTRLTVV.

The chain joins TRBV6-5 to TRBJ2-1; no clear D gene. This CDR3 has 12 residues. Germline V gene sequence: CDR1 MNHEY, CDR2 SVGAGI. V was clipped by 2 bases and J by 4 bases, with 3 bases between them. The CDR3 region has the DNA TGTGCCAGCAGTTACCAATACAATGAGCAGTTCTTC. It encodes CASSYQYNEQFF.

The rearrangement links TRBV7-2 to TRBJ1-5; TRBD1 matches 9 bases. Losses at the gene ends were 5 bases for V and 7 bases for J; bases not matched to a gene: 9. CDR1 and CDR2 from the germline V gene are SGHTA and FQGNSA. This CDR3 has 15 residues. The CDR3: CASSPRTGEAQPQHF. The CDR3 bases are TGTGCCAGCAGCCCCCGGACAGGGGAGGCCCAGCCCCAGCATTTT.

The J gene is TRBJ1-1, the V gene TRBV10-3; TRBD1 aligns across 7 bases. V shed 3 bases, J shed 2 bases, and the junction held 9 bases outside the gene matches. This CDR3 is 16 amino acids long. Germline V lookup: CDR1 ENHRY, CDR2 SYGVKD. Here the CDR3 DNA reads TGTGCCATCAGTGATCTCCGGGACAGACCAAACACTGAAGCTTTCTTT. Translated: CAISDLRDRPNTEAFF.

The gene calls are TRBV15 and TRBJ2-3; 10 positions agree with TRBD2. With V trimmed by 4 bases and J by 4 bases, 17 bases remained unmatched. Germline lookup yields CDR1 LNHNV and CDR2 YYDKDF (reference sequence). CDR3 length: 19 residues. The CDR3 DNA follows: TGTGCCACCAGCATCCCTAAGGCCGGGACTAGCGTATCTCCAGATACGCAGTATTTT. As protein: CATSIPKAGTSVSPDTQYF.

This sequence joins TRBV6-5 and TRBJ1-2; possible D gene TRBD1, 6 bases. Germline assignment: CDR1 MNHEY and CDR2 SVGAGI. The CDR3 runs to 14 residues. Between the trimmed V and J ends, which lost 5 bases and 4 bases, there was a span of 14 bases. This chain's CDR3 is CASSRTGTSYGYTF. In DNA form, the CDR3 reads TGTGCCAGCAGTCGCACCGGGACAAGCTATGGCTACACCTTC.

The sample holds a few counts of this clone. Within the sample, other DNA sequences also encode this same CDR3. CDR3 nucleotides: TGTGCCAGCAGCGTCGATAGCGGGAGGGCCTCCACAGATACGCAGTATTTT. This encodes CASSVDSGRASTDTQYF. V and J are TRBV9 and TRBJ2-3; TRBD2 matches at 11 bases. Germline V lookup: CDR1 SGDLS, CDR2 YYNGEE. V was clipped by 2 bases and J by 2 bases; unmatched bases: 7. This CDR3 contains 17 residues.

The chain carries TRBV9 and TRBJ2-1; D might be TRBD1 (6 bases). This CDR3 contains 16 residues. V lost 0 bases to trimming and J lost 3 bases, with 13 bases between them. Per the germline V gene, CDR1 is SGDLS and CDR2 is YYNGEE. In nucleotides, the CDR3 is TGTGCCAGCAGCGTAGATGAGAGGGGACACTACAATGAGCAGTTCTTC. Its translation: CASSVDERGHYNEQFF. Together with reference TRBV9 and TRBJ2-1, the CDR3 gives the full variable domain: DSGVTQTPKHLITATGQRVTLRCSPRSGDLSVYWYQQSLDQGLQFLIQYYNGEERAKGNILERFSAQQFPDLHSELNLSSLELGDSALYFCASSVDERGHYNEQFFGPGTRLTVL.

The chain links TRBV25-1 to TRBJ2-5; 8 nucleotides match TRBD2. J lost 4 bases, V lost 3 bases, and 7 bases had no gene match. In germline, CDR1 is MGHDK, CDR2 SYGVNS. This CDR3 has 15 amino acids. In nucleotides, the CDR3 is TGTGCCAGCAGTGATTACGGGGGGGGTGGAGAGACCCAGTACTTC. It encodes CASSDYGGGGETQYF.

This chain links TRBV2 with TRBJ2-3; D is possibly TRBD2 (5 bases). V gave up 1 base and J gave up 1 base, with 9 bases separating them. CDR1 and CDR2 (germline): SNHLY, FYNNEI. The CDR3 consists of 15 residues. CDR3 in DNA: TGTGCCAGCAGTGAAGGGCTAGCCGGCACAGATACGCAGTATTTT. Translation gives CASSEGLAGTDTQYF.

The CDR3 is CASSRLAGTYNEQFF. DNA for the CDR3: TGTGCCAGCAGCAGACTAGCGGGGACCTACAATGAGCAGTTCTTC. This chain links TRBV27 with TRBJ2-1; 11 bases map to TRBD2. The CDR3 is 15 residues long. The germline gives CDR1 MNHEY, CDR2 SMNVEV (reference sequence). Trimming took 6 bases from V and 2 from J; bases not matched to a gene: 3.

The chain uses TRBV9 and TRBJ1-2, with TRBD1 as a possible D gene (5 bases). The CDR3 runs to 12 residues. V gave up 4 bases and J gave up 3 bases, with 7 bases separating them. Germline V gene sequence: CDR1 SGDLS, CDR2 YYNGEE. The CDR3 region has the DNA TGTGCCAGCAGCCCGGGGGACTATGGCTACACCTTC. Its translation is CASSPGDYGYTF.

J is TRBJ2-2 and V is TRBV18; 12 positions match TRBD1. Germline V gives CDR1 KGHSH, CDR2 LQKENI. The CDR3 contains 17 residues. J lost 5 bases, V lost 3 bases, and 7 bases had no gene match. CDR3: CASSPRDRGRDTGELFF. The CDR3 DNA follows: TGTGCCAGCTCACCCCGGGACAGGGGGCGCGATACCGGGGAGCTGTTTTTT.